The 20 T cell receptor beta chains below come from one sample, sequenced in a study of human versus mouse CDR3 diversity and MHC coevolution (dated by TCRdb to between 2016 and 2019). Libraries were built with the immunoSEQ multiplex PCR assay. TCRdb stores this immuneACCESS table with in-frame sequences only. Part of the clones is absent; in the studies checked, under half of the shortfall reflects unresolved V genes, and no reason is known for the rest. The sample table shows around 59,000 clones, and around 94% are seen once. The ten largest account for under 20% of the sample. Source material: naive CD4+ T cells from blood. According to the study, the label for this sample's cell subset or site signals: CD45RO-negative CD62L-positive naive CD4 T cells. These receptors were taken from a person in their sixties in good health.

V gene TRBV7-3 combines with J gene TRBJ2-1; 13 bases map to TRBD2. From germline, CDR1 is SGHTA and CDR2 FQGTGA. V shed 4 bases, J shed 10 bases, and the junction held 7 bases outside the gene matches. The length of the CDR3 is 15 residues. The CDR3 here is CASSSRLAGGEEQFF. In DNA, the CDR3 is TGTGCCAGCAGCTCCCGACTAGCGGGAGGTGAAGAGCAGTTCTTC.

In this sample, this clone turned up once. The chain combines TRBV5-1 with TRBJ2-1; TRBD2 aligns across 8 bases. Unmatched junction bases numbered 3, after V lost 6 bases and J lost 7 bases. The V gene's germline CDR1 is SGHRS and CDR2 YFSETQ. The CDR3 consists of 12 residues. CDR3 sequence: CASTSGGNEQFF. CDR3 coding DNA: TGCGCCAGCACCTCGGGGGGGAATGAGCAGTTCTTC.

The chain recombines TRBV9 with TRBJ2-2; unclear D gene. Germline lookup yields CDR1 SGDLS and CDR2 YYNGEE. V gave up 3 bases and J gave up 8 bases, with 5 bases separating them. There are 11 residues in the CDR3. The CDR3 region has the DNA TGTGCCAGCAGCGCCGTGGGGGAGCTGTTTTTT. This codes for CASSAVGELFF.

The chain carries TRBV18 and TRBJ2-1; TRBD1 aligns across 10 bases. The CDR3 totals 19 residues. The J segment lost 0 bases and the V segment lost 1 base, leaving 9 bases of the junction unmatched. Germline CDR1 and CDR2: KGHSH and LQKENI. This CDR3 is CASSPLLQGDRGSYNEQFF. The CDR3 region has the DNA TGTGCCAGCTCACCACTACTGCAGGGGGACAGGGGCTCCTACAATGAGCAGTTCTTC.

The V gene is TRBV12-5, the J gene TRBJ1-1; 9 positions agree with TRBD1. Germline V CDR1 and CDR2: LGHNT, FRNRAP. Unmatched junction bases numbered 5, after V lost 5 bases and J lost 4 bases. The CDR3 is made up of 14 amino acids. The chain's CDR3 is CASGQGQGPTEAFF. The CDR3 DNA sequence: TGTGCTAGTGGTCAGGGACAGGGTCCCACTGAAGCTTTCTTT.

The rearrangement links TRBV27 to TRBJ2-2; maybe TRBD2 (7 bases). The V gene lost 10 bases and the J gene lost 8 bases, with 17 bases spanning the gap. The germline V gene has CDR1 MNHEY and CDR2 SMNVEV (reference sequence). The CDR3 has 13 residues. This CDR3 is CATGARGRGELFF. The CDR3 DNA is TGTGCCACCGGGGCGCGGGGGCGTGGGGAGCTGTTTTTT.

A single count supports this clone. This chain links TRBV5-1 with TRBJ2-4; perhaps TRBD1 as D (5 bases). The germline CDR1 and CDR2 sequences are SGHRS and YFSETQ. CDR3 size: 13 residues. V lost 5 bases and J 1 base, leaving 7 bases between the germline ends. CDR3 region: CASRGPAKNIQYF. CDR3 DNA sequence: TGCGCCAGCAGGGGGCCTGCCAAAAACATTCAGTACTTC.

This clone turned up a few times. The chain couples TRBV10-3 to TRBJ2-3; perhaps TRBD2 as D (5 bases). The CDR3 extends over 16 amino acids. Germline-derived CDR1 and CDR2 are ENHRY and SYGVKD. Between the trimmed V and J ends, which lost 6 bases and 2 bases, there was a span of 18 bases. CDR3 DNA sequence: TGTGCCATCAGCGCCTCCCGGACTTGGGACACAGATACGCAGTATTTT. Translation: CAISASRTWDTDTQYF.

The chain employs TRBV9 and TRBJ2-1; D perhaps matches TRBD1 (5 bases). CDR1 and CDR2 from the germline V gene are SGDLS and YYNGEE. V lost 3 bases and J lost 6, with 13 bases in between. The CDR3 sequence is 14 residues long. CDR3 coding DNA: TGTGCCAGCAGCGGGGTGGCAGGGCGCAATGAGCAGTTCTTC. It yields the protein CASSGVAGRNEQFF.

In its sample, this clone was seen once. The V call is TRBV18, the J call TRBJ2-3; 11 bases line up with TRBD2. CDR1 KGHSH and CDR2 LQKENI come from the germline V gene. This CDR3 is 16 amino acids long. V shed 4 bases, J shed 8 bases, and the junction held 11 bases outside the gene matches. In DNA, the CDR3 is TGTGCCAGCTCACTACTAGCGGGAGTGGATGGGGCTACGCAGTATTTT. This encodes CASSLLAGVDGATQYF.

CDR3: CASSLGQGGGEQYF. The CDR3 nucleotides are TGCGCCAGCAGCTTGGGGCAGGGGGGTGGCGAGCAGTACTTC. The chain couples TRBV5-1 to TRBJ2-7; a possible D gene is TRBD1 (7 bases). This CDR3 contains 14 residues. Germline CDR1 and CDR2: SGHRS and YFSETQ. The V end lost 0 bases, the J end lost 6 bases, and 13 bases lay between the germline ends.

This chain connects TRBV9 to TRBJ1-2; 7 bases are a match to TRBD1. The CDR3 is made up of 13 amino acids. V shed 4 bases, J shed 6 bases, and the junction held 6 bases outside the gene matches. The germline gives CDR1 SGDLS, CDR2 YYNGEE. CDR3 residues: CASSRGQENGYTF. Written as DNA, the CDR3 is TGTGCCAGCAGCCGAGGACAGGAGAATGGCTACACCTTC.

The gene calls are TRBV6-6 and TRBJ2-7; weak D call: TRBD1 (6 bases). The germline CDR1 and CDR2 sequences are MNHNY and SVGAGI (reference sequence). The CDR3 runs 14 residues. V shed 6 bases and J shed 4 bases, with 16 bases lying between them. The CDR3 DNA reads as TGTGCCAGCAGGGACAGCCGGACGCTTTACGAGCAGTACTTC. Translation gives CASRDSRTLYEQYF.

This rearrangement joins TRBV2 to TRBJ1-4, with D hard to call. Germline V CDR1 and CDR2: SNHLY, FYNNEI. The CDR3 loop spans 13 amino acids. V was clipped by 5 bases and J by 5 bases, with 9 bases between them. CDR3 DNA: TGTGCCAGCAGTTCAGGCCGGAATGAAAAACTGTTTTTT. Its translation: CASSSGRNEKLFF.

J is TRBJ1-3 and V is TRBV19, with D unclear. CDR3 length: 16 amino acids. V lost 3 bases and J 4 bases, leaving 16 bases between the germline ends. CDR1 is LNHDA, CDR2 SQIVND, per germline (reference sequence). This CDR3 reads CASSIRQVGGGNTIYF. The CDR3 DNA reads TGTGCCAGTAGTATCCGGCAGGTCGGAGGGGGAAACACCATATATTTT.

The chain combines TRBV19 with TRBJ1-5; D is ambiguous. CDR3 length: 13 amino acids. Trimming cost V 4 bases and J 5 bases, with 9 bases left between them. Looked up from germline, CDR1 is LNHDA and CDR2 is SQIVND (reference sequence). The CDR3 sequence is CASSTSVDQPQHF. CDR3 nucleotides: TGTGCCAGTAGTACAAGCGTGGATCAGCCCCAGCATTTT.

The rearrangement uses TRBV14 and TRBJ1-1; tentative D call: TRBD1 (6 bases). Trimming pared 3 bases from V and 6 bases from J, leaving 17 bases between. CDR3 length: 15 residues. Germline-derived CDR1 and CDR2 are SGHDN and FVKESK. In nucleotides, the CDR3 is TGTGCCAGCAGCCAGGGGATAGGGGGGGCCGCTGAAGCTTTCTTT. Amino acid sequence: CASSQGIGGAAEAFF. Drawing the rest from reference TRBV14 and TRBJ1-1, the complete variable domain is EAGVTQFPSHSVIEKGQTVTLRCDPISGHDNLYWYRRVMGKEIKFLLHFVKESKQDESGMPNNRFLAERTGGTYSTLKVQPAELEDSGVYFCASSQGIGGAAEAFFGQGTRLTVV.

This chain connects TRBV2 to TRBJ2-1; TRBD2 matches 8 bases. Looked up from germline, CDR1 is SNHLY and CDR2 is FYNNEI. This CDR3 has 16 amino acids. J lost 2 bases, V lost 6 bases, and 9 bases had no gene match. CDR3: CASRVGSGAPYNEQFF. The DNA of the CDR3 is TGTGCCAGCAGGGTCGGTAGCGGGGCTCCCTACAATGAGCAGTTCTTC. Looking up the rest from reference TRBV2 and TRBJ2-1 gives the full variable domain: EPEVTQTPSHQVTQMGQEVILRCVPISNHLYFYWYRQILGQKVEFLVSFYNNEISEKSEIFDDQFSVERPDGSNFTLKIRSTKLEDSAMYFCASRVGSGAPYNEQFFGPGTRLTVL.

This chain uses TRBV25-1 with TRBJ2-2; 9 bases agree with TRBD2. With V trimmed by 3 bases and J by 5 bases, 7 bases remained unmatched. Germline V gene data show CDR1 as MGHDK and CDR2 as SYGVNS. The CDR3 runs 16 residues. CDR3 coding DNA: TGTGCCAGCAGTGAGTTTAGCGGGAGAGAAACCGGGGAGCTGTTTTTT. It codes for CASSEFSGRETGELFF.

V is TRBV2 and J is TRBJ2-7; D possibly corresponds to TRBD1 (6 bases). Germline values: CDR1 SNHLY, CDR2 FYNNEI. The length of the CDR3 is 15 residues. V was pared by 7 bases and J by 0 bases, with 16 bases between. CDR3 DNA: TGTGCCAGCAACCTCAGGGGACCCCTCTCCTACGAGCAGTACTTC. Translated, it gives CASNLRGPLSYEQYF.